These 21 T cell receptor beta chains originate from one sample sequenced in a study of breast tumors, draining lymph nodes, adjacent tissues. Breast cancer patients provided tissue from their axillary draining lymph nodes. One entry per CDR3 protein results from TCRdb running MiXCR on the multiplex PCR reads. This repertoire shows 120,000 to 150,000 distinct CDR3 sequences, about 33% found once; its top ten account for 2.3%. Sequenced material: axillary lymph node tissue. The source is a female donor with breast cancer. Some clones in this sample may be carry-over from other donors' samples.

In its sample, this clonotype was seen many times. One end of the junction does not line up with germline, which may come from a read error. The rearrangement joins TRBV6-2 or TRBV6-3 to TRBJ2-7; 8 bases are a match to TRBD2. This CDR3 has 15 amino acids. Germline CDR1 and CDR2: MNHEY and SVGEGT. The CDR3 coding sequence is TGTGCCAGCAGTCCCCGCGCGGGGGGCCTGAGAGGGAGTCGTTTC. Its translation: CASSPRAGGLRGSRF.

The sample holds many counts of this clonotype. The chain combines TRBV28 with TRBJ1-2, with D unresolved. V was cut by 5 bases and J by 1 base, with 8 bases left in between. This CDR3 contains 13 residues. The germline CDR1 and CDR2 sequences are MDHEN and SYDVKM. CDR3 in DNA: TGTGCCAGCAGTCCCGGGTATAACTATGGCTACACCTTC. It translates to CASSPGYNYGYTF.

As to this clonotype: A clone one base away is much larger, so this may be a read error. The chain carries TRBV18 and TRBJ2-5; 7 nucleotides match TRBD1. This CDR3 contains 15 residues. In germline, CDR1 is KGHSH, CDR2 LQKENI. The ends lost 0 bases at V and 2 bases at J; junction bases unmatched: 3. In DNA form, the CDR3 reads TGTGCCAGCTCACCACCGGGACAGCCTCAAGAGACCCAGTACTTC. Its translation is CASSPPGQPQETQYF.

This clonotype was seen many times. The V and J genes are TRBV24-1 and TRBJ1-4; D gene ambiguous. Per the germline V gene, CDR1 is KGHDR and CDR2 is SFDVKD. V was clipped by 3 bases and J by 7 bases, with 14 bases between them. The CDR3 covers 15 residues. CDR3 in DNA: TGTGCCACCAGTGATCACGTACCAACTGGTGAAAAACTGTTTTTT. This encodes CATSDHVPTGEKLFF.

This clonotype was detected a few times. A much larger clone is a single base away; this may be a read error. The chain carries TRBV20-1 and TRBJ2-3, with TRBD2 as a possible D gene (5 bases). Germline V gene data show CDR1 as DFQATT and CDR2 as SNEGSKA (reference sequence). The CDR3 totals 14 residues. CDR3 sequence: CNASGPGGTDTQYF. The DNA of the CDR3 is TGCAATGCTAGTGGACCCGGGGGCACAGATACGCAGTATTTT.

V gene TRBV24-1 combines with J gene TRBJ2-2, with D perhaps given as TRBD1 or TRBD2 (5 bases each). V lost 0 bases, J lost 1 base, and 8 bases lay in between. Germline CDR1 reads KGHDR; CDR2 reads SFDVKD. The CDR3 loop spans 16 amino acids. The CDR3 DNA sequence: TGTGCCACCAGTGATTTGCGTGGGGGGAACACCGGGGAGCTGTTTTTT. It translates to CATSDLRGGNTGELFF.

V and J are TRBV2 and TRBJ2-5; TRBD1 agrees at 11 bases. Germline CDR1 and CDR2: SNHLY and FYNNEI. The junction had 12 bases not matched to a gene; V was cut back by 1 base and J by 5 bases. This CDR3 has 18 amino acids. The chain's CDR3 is CASSEGRTGTGGKETQYF. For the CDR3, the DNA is TGTGCCAGCAGTGAAGGTCGTACCGGGACAGGGGGAAAGGAGACCCAGTACTTC.

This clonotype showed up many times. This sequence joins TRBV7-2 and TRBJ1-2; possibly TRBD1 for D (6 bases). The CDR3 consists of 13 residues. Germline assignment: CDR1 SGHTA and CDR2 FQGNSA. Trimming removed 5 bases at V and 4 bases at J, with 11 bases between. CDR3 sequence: CASSNRVAYGYTF. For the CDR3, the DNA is TGTGCCAGCAGCAACAGGGTTGCCTATGGCTACACCTTC.

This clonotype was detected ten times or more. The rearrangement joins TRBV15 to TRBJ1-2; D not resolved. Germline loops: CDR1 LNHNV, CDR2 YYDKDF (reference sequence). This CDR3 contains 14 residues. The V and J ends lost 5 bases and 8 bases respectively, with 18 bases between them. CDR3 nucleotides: TGTGCCACCAGCGGACCGGGCTATCCCAGGGGCTACACCTTC. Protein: CATSGPGYPRGYTF.

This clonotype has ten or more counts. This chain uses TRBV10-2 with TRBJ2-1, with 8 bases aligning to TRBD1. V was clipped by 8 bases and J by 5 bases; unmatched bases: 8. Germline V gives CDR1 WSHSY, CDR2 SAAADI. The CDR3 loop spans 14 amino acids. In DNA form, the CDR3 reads TGCGCCAGCCAGACAGGGGTTTCTAACAATGAGCAGTTCTTC. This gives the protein CASQTGVSNNEQFF.

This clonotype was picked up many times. The chain's CDR3 is CASKTGGAGNEQFF. Here the CDR3 DNA reads TGTGCCAGCAAAACCGGGGGGGCCGGGAATGAGCAGTTCTTC. This chain links TRBV7-2 with TRBJ2-1; 8 bases are a match to TRBD2. Germline V CDR1 and CDR2: SGHTA, FQGNSA. With V trimmed by 7 bases and J by 7 bases, 9 bases remained unmatched. The CDR3 consists of 14 residues.

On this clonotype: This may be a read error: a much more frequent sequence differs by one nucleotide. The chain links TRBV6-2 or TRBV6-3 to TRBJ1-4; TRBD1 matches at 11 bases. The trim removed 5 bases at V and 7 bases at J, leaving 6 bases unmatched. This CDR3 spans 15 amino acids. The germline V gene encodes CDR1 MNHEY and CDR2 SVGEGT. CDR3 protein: CASSPQGTGGEKLFF. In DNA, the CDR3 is TGTGCCAGCAGTCCCCAGGGGACAGGGGGTGAAAAACTGTTTTTT.

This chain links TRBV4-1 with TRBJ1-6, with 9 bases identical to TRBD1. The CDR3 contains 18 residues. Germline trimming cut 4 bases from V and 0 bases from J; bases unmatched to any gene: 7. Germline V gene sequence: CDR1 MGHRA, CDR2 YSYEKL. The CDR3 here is CASSRSDRGNSYNSPLHF. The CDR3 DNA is TGCGCCAGCAGCCGATCAGACAGGGGGAACTCCTATAATTCACCCCTCCACTTT.

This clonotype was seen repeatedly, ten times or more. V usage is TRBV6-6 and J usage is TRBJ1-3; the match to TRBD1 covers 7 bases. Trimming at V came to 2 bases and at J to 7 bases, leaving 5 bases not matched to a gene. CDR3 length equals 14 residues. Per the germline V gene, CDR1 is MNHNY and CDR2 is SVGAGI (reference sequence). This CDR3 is CASSYLDRFNTIYF. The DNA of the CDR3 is TGTGCCAGCAGTTACCTGGACAGGTTTAACACCATATATTTT.

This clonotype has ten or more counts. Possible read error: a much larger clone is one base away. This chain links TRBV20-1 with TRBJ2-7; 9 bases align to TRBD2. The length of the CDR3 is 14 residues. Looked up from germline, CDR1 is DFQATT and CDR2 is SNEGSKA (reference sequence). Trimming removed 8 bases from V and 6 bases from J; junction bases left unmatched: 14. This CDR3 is CSSLRVSGGSEQYF. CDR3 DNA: TGCAGTTCCCTCCGGGTTAGCGGGGGCTCCGAGCAGTACTTC.

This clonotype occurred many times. In nucleotides, the CDR3 is TGTGCCAGCAGCCAAGGGACAGTCAATCAGCCCCAGCATTTT. Encoded protein: CASSQGTVNQPQHF. This rearrangement joins TRBV3-1 to TRBJ1-5; possibly TRBD1 for D (6 bases). The length of the CDR3 is 14 residues. Per the germline V gene, CDR1 is LGHDT and CDR2 is YNNKEL (reference sequence). V was shortened by 1 base and J by 3 bases, with 7 bases between the two germline ends.

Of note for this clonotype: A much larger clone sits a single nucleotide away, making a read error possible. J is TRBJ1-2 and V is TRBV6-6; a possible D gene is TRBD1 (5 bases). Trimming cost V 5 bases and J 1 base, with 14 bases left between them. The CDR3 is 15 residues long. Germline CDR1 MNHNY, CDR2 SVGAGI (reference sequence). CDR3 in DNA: TGTGCCAGCAGTCACGGTCAGGGTATTAACTATGGCTACACCTTC. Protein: CASSHGQGINYGYTF.

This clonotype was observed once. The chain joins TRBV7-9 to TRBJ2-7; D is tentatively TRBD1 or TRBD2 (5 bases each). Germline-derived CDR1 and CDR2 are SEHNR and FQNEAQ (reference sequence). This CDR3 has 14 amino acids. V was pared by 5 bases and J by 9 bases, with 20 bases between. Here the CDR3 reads CASSDDAMGDTQYV. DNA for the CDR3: TGTGCCAGCAGCGACGACGCCATGGGGGATACGCAGTACGTC.

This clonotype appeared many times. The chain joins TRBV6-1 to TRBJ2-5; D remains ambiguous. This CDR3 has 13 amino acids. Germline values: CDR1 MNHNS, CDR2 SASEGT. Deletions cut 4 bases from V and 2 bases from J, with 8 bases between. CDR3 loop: CASSVAQQETQYF. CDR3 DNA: TGTGCCAGCAGTGTTGCGCAGCAAGAGACCCAGTACTTC.

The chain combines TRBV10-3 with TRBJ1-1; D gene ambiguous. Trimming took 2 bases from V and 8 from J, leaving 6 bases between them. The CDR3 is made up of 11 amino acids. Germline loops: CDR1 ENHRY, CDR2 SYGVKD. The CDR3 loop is CAISEGQEAFF. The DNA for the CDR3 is TGTGCCATCAGTGAGGGGCAGGAAGCTTTCTTT.

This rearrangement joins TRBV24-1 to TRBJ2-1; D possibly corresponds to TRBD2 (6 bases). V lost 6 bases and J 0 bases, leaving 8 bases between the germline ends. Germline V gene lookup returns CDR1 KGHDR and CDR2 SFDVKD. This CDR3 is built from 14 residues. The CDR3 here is CATSSAGSYNEQFF. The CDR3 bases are TGTGCCACCAGTTCAGCGGGCTCCTACAATGAGCAGTTCTTC.